This T cell receptor (beta chain) was captured in a study of cytomegalovirus exposure and HLA in healthy donors. The V segment lost 0 bases and the J segment 0 bases; nucleotides outside the gene matches: 10. This CDR3 has 19 amino acids. Germline V CDR1 and CDR2: LGHNA, YSLEER. In regard to this clone: Its antigen is not known.

The PCR ran on 60 Vbeta and 13 Jbeta primers. Measured with immunoSEQ multiplex PCR; TCRdb has only the in-frame clones, and not every one. The sample consists of under 200,000 clones, approximately 71% of them appearing once. Healthy bone marrow donors made up the cohort. Findings and caveats of the study: Sequencing artifact likely explains a cluster of highly shared sequence variants. In a later analysis, specific HLA alleles were associated with over 15,000 TCR beta sequences at a 0.05 false discovery rate.

This rearrangement joins TRBV4-3 to TRBJ2-4; 8 bases are a match to TRBD2. The specimen was PBMCs. The origin of this receptor is a man in his fifties or sixties in good health and CMV-seronegative. The CDR3 DNA reads TGCGCCAGCAGCCAAGATCGAAAACTAGCGGATTCAGCCAAAAACATTCAGTACTTC. Encoded protein: CASSQDRKLADSAKNIQYF.